The 7 T cell receptor beta chains below all came from one sample that was sequenced in a study of blood T cells in healthy people across ages. The authors ran a second PCR of roughly 6 to 12 cycles using a sample-barcoded 5' primer and a J-beta primer mix. Using its own MiXCR run on the 5' RACE reads, TCRdb lists one record per CDR3 protein. The sample has about 930,000 distinct CDR3 sequences, about 29% seen once. The same sample was also used in a study of T cells of mothers and their children.

The sequenced sample consisted of blood. The receptors derive from a woman between 35 and 50 years old in good health.

The chain employs TRBV5-6 and TRBJ1-3, with no clear D. This CDR3 spans 12 amino acids. Germline lookup yields CDR1 SGHDT and CDR2 YYEEEE. V lost 2 bases, J lost 8 bases, and 8 bases lay in between. Written as DNA, the CDR3 is TGTGCCAGCAGCTTTGGGGTGGACACCATATATTTT. Protein: CASSFGVDTIYF.

This clonotype was counted ten times or more. The V call is TRBV20-1, the J call TRBJ2-7; 15 bases line up with TRBD2. The CDR3 consists of 19 residues. With V trimmed by 3 bases and J by 2 bases, 14 bases remained unmatched. Germline CDR1 DFQATT, CDR2 SNEGSKA (reference sequence). The CDR3 nucleotides are TGCAGTGCTAGTTCTTATCCCGGGACTAGCGGGGGGCTGGCCTACGAGCAGTACTTC. This gives the protein CSASSYPGTSGGLAYEQYF.

As regards this clonotype: This may come from a read error, since a much larger clone is one base off. This chain joins TRBV24-1 and TRBJ2-3, with unresolved D. The length of the CDR3 is 15 residues. CDR1 and CDR2 (germline): KGHDR, SFDVKD. The CDR3 is CTTSDQVFQTDTQYF. CDR3 DNA: TGTACCACCAGTGATCAAGTGTTCCAGACAGATACGCAGTATTTT.

Remarks on this clonotype: A much bigger clone sits one base away, suggesting this may be a read error. CDR3 amino acids: CSARDQANGGPYIQETQYF. For the CDR3, the DNA is TGCAGTGCTAGAGATCAAGCTAACGGGGGGCCATATATCCAAGAGACCCAGTACTTC. This chain joins TRBV20-1 and TRBJ2-5; perhaps TRBD2 as D (7 bases). In germline, CDR1 is DFQATT, CDR2 SNEGSKA (reference sequence). The CDR3 is made up of 19 amino acids. Between the trimmed V and J ends, which lost 0 bases and 1 base, there was a span of 24 bases.

This chain links TRBV5-8 with TRBJ2-2, with D maybe TRBD1 (6 bases). Germline V gives CDR1 SGHTS, CDR2 YDEGEE. V lost 0 bases and J lost 7, with 10 bases in between. There are 14 residues in the CDR3. The CDR3 loop reads CASSLATGIGELFF. The CDR3 DNA reads as TGTGCCAGCAGCTTGGCCACAGGGATCGGGGAGCTGTTTTTT.

The sample holds many counts of this clonotype. V is TRBV29-1 and J is TRBJ2-7; D is undetermined. The V and J ends lost 5 bases and 2 bases respectively, with 10 bases between them. The germline V gene has CDR1 SQVTM and CDR2 ANQGSEA. This CDR3 spans 12 amino acids. The CDR3 DNA follows: TGCAGCGTTAGGACGGATCCCTACGAGCAGTACTTC. Translating gives CSVRTDPYEQYF.

This clonotype came up many times. V gene TRBV29-1 combines with J gene TRBJ2-6; no clear D gene. Germline loops: CDR1 SQVTM, CDR2 ANQGSEA. Trimming stripped 4 bases from V and 2 bases from J, with 9 bases between. The CDR3 is 14 amino acids. The CDR3 DNA reads TGCAGCGTTGTGAACTTAGCTGGGGCCAACGTCCTGACTTTC. Translating gives CSVVNLAGANVLTF. Full variable domain (outside the CDR3, taken from reference TRBV29-1 and TRBJ2-6): SAVISQKPSRDICQRGTSLTIQCQVDSQVTMMFWYRQQPGQSLTLIATANQGSEATYESGFVIDKFPISRPNLTFSTLTVSNMSPEDSSIYLCSVVNLAGANVLTFGAGSRLTVL.